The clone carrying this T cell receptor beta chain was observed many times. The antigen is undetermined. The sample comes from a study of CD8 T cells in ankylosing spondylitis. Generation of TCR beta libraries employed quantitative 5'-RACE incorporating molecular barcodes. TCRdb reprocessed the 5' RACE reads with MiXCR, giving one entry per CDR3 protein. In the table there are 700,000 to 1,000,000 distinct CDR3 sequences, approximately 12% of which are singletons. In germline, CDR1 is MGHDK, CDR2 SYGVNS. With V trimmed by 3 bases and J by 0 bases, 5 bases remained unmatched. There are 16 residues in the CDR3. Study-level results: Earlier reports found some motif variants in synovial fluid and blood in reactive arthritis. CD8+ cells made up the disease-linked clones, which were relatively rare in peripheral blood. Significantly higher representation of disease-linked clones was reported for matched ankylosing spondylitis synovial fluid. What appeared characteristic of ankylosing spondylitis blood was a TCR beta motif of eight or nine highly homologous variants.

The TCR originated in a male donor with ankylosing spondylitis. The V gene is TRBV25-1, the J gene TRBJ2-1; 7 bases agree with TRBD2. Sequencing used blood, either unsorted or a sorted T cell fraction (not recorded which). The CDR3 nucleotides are TGTGCCAGCAGTGAGGGGGGGGGAAGCTCCTACAATGAGCAGTTCTTC. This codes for CASSEGGGSSYNEQFF. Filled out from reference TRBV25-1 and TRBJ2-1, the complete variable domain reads EADIYQTPRYLVIGTGKKITLECSQTMGHDKMYWYQQDPGMELHLIHYSYGVNSTEKGDLSSESTVSRIRTEHFPLTLESARPSHTSQYLCASSEGGGSSYNEQFFGPGTRLTVL.